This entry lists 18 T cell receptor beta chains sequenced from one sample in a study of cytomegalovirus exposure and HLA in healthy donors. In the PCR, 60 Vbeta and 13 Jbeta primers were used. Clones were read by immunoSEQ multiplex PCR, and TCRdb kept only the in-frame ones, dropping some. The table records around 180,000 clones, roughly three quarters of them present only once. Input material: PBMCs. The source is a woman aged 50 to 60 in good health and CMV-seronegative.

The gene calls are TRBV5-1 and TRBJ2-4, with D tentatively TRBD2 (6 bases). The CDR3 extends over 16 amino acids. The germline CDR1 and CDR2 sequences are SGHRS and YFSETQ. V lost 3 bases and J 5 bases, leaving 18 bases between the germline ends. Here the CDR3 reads CASSSSGTGVQNIQYF. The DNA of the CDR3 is TGCGCCAGCAGCTCGTCCGGGACTGGGGTCCAAAACATTCAGTACTTC.

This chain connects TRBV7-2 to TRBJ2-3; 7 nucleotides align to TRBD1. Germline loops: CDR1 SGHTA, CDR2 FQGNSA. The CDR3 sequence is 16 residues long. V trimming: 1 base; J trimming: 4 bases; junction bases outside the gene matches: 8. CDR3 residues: CASSLGQGIFADTQYF. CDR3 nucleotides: TGTGCCAGCAGCTTAGGACAGGGAATTTTTGCAGATACGCAGTATTTT.

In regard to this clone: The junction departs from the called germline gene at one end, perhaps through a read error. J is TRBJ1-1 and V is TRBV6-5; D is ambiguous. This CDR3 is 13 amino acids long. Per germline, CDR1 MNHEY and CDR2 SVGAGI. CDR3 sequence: CASSYSTFSEASF. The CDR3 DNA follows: TGTGCCAGCAGTTACAGTACCTTCTCTGAAGCTTCCTTT.

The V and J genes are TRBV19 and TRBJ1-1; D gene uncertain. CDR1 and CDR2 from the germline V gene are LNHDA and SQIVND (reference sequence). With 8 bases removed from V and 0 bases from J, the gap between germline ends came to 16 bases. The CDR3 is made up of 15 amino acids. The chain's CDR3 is CASVSQRTMNTEAFF. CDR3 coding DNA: TGTGCCAGTGTTTCCCAGCGGACCATGAACACTGAAGCTTTCTTT.

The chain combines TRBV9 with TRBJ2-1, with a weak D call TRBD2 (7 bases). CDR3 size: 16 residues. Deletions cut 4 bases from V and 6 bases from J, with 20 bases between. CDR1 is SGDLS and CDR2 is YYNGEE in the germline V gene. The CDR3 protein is CASSSYVGGGGNEQFF. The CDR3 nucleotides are TGTGCCAGCAGCTCGTATGTGGGGGGCGGGGGCAATGAGCAGTTCTTC.

The chain's CDR3 is CASGTGTGGNTEAFF. DNA of the CDR3: TGTGCCAGCGGAACAGGGACAGGGGGAAACACTGAAGCTTTCTTT. The V call is TRBV14, the J call TRBJ1-1; 11 bases agree with TRBD1. The CDR3 length is 15 residues. V shed 8 bases, J shed 2 bases, and the junction held 7 bases outside the gene matches. Germline CDR1 reads SGHDN; CDR2 reads FVKESK.

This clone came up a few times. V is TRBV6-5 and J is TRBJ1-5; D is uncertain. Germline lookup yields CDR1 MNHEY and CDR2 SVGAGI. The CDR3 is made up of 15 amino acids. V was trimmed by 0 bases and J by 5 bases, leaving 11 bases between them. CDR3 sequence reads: CASSYSGRRDQPQHF. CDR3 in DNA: TGTGCCAGCAGTTACTCGGGTCGACGGGATCAGCCCCAGCATTTT.

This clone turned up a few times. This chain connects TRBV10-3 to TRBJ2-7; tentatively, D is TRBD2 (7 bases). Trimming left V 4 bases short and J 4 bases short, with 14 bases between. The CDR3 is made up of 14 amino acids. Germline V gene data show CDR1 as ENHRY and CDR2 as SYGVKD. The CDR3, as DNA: TGTGCCATCAGTGCGGGCGGGGGCCTGTACGAGCAGTACTTC. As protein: CAISAGGGLYEQYF.

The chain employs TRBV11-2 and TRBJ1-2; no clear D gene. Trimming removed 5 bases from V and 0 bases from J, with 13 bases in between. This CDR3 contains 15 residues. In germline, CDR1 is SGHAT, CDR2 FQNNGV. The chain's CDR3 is CASSRTDGTNYGYTF. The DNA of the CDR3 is TGTGCCAGCAGCCGAACAGACGGAACTAACTATGGCTACACCTTC.

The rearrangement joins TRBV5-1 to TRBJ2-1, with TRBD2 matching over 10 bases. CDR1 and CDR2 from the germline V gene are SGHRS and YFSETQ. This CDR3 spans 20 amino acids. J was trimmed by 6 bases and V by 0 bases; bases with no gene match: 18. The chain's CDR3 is CASSLASGGVSVSLGNEQFF. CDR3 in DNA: TGCGCCAGCAGCTTGGCGAGCGGGGGGGTCTCCGTTTCCTTGGGCAATGAGCAGTTCTTC.

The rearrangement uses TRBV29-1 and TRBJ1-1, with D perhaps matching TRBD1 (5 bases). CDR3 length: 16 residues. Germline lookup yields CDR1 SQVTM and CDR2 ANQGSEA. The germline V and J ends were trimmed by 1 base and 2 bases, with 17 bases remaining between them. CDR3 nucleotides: TGCAGCGTTGAAGGGTCAGGGCCGCATTTTAACACTGAAGCTTTCTTT. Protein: CSVEGSGPHFNTEAFF.

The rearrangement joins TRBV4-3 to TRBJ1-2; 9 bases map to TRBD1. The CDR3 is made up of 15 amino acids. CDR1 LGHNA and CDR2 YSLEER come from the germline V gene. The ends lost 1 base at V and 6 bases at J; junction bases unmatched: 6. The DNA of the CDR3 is TGCGCCAGCAGCCAAGTCCGGGACAGGGTTGATGGCTACACCTTC. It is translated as CASSQVRDRVDGYTF.

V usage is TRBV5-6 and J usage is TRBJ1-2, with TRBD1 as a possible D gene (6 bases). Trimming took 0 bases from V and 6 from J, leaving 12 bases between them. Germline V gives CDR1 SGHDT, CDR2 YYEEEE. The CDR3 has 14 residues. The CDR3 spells CASSLGRGQDGYTF. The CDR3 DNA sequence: TGTGCCAGCAGCTTGGGGCGGGGGCAGGATGGCTACACCTTC.

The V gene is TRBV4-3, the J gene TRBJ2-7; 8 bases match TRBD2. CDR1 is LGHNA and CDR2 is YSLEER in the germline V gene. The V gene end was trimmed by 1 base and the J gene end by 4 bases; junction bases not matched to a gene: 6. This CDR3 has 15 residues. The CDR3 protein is CASSQGSGGGYEQYF. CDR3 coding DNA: TGCGCCAGCAGCCAAGGGTCGGGGGGGGGTTACGAGCAGTACTTC.

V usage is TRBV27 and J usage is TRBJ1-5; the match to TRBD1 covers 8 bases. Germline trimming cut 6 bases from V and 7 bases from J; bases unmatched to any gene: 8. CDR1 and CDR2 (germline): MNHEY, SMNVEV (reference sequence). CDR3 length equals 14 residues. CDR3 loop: CASSSQGARQPQHF. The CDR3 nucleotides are TGTGCCAGCAGCTCCCAGGGGGCTCGACAGCCCCAGCATTTT.

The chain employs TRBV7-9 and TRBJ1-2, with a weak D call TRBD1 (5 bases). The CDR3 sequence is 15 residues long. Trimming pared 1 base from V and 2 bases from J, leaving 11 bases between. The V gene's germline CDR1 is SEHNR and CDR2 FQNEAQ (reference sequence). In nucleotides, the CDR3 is TGTGCCAGCAGCTTAGGGGGGGTGGCCAACTATGGCTACACCTTC. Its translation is CASSLGGVANYGYTF.

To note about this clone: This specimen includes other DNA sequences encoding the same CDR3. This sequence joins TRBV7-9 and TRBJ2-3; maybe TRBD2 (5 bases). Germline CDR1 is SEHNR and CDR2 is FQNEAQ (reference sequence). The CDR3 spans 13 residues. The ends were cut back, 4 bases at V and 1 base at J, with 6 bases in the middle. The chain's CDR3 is CASSSRGTDTQYF. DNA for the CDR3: TGTGCCAGCAGCTCGCGGGGCACAGATACGCAGTATTTT.

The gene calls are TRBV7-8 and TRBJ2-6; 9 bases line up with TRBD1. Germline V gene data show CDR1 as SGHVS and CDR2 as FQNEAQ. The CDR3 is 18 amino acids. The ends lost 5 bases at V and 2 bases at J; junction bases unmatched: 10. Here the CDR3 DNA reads TGTGCCAGCAGCCTCCGGGACAGGGTGTTCCCTGGGGCCAACGTCCTGACTTTC. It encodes CASSLRDRVFPGANVLTF.